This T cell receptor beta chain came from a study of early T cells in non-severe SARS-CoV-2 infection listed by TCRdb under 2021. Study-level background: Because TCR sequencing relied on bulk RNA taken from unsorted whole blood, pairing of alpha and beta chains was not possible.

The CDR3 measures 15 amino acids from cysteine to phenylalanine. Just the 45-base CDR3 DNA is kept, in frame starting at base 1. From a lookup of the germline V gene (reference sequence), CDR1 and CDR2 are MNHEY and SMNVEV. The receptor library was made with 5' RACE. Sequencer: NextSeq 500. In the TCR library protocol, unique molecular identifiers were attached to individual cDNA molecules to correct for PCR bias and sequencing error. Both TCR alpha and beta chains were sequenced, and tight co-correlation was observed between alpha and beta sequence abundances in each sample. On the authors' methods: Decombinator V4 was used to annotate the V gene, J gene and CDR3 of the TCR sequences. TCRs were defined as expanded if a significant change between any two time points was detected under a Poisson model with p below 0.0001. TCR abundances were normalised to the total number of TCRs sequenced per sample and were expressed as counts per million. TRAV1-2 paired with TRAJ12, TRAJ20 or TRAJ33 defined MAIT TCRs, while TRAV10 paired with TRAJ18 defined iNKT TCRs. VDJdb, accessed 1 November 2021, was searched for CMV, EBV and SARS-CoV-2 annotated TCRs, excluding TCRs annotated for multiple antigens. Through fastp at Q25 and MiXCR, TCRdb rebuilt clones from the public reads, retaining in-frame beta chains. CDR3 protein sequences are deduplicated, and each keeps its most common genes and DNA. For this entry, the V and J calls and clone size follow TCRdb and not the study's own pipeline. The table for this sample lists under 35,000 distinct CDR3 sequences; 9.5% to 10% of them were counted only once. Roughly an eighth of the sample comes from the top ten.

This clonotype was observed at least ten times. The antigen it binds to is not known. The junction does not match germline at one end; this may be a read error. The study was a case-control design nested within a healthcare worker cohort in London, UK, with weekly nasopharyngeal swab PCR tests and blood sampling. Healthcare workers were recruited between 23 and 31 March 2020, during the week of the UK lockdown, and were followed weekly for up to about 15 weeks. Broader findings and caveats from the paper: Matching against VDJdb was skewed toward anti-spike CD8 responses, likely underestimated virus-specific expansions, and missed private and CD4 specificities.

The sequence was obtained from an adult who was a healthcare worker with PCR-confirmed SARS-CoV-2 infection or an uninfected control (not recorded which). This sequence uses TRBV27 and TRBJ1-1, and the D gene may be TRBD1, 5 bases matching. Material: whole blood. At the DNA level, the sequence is TGTGCCAGCAGTCTATCGACAGTCATGAACACTGAAGCTTTCTTT. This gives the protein CASSLSTVMNTEAFF.